The 25 T cell receptor beta chains below all came from one sample that was sequenced in a study of blood T cell repertoires in COVID-19. The method was immunoSEQ multiplex PCR; TCRdb's version includes in-frame clones alone and lacks a portion of them. The data contain about 230,000 clones, about 85% of them seen just once; the ten biggest clones take up approximately 10%. Sequences were obtained from PBMCs or T cells enriched from blood (not recorded which). The receptors originated from a man aged 25 to 45 who had recovered from COVID-19.

This chain links TRBV15 with TRBJ1-2; TRBD1 aligns across 10 bases. Germline V CDR1 and CDR2: LNHNV, YYDKDF (reference sequence). The CDR3 consists of 16 residues. With V trimmed by 3 bases and J by 10 bases, 14 bases remained unmatched. CDR3 loop: CATSRIQRTGGADYTF. CDR3 in DNA: TGTGCCACCAGCAGGATACAACGGACAGGGGGGGCCGACTACACCTTC.

The chain has TRBV4-1 and TRBJ2-5, with D possibly TRBD2 on 6 matching bases. Trimming cost V 0 bases and J 2 bases, with 13 bases left between them. Germline V gene lookup returns CDR1 MGHRA and CDR2 YSYEKL. CDR3 length equals 16 residues. The CDR3 region has the DNA TGCGCCAGCAGCCAAGAATCGACTAGGCGGCAAGAGACCCAGTACTTC. Protein: CASSQESTRRQETQYF.

The chain employs TRBV5-1 and TRBJ1-4; D is undetermined. V was pared by 0 bases and J by 8 bases, with 17 bases between. Germline CDR1 SGHRS, CDR2 YFSETQ. This CDR3 region has 16 residues. The DNA for the CDR3 is TGCGCCAGCAGCTTGGGAAAACCAGGCCTGCAAGAAAAACTGTTTTTT. This sequence encodes CASSLGKPGLQEKLFF. The variable domain in full, with the rest retrieved from reference TRBV5-1 and TRBJ1-4, is KAGVTQTPRYLIKTRGQQVTLSCSPISGHRSVSWYQQTPGQGLQFLFEYFSETQRNKGNFPGRFSGRQFSNSRSEMNVSTLELGDSALYLCASSLGKPGLQEKLFFGSGTQLSVL.

V and J are TRBV15 and TRBJ1-6; D gene unclear. V lost 11 bases to trimming and J lost 5 bases, with 13 bases between them. This CDR3 has 13 residues. CDR1 is LNHNV and CDR2 is YYDKDF in the germline V gene (reference sequence). The CDR3 loop is CASLPGNNSPLHF. DNA of the CDR3: TGTGCCTCCTTACCCGGGAATAATTCACCCCTCCACTTT.

V usage is TRBV9 and J usage is TRBJ1-1; D possibly corresponds to TRBD1 (6 bases). The germline V gene has CDR1 SGDLS and CDR2 YYNGEE. The CDR3 spans 15 residues. V lost 1 base and J lost 2, with 12 bases in between. The CDR3 sequence is CASSVLSGANTEAFF. As DNA, the CDR3 is TGTGCCAGCAGCGTATTGTCAGGGGCTAACACTGAAGCTTTCTTT.

This chain joins TRBV7-6 and TRBJ2-1; 8 bases are shared with TRBD2. CDR3 size: 15 residues. Germline CDR1 and CDR2: SGHVS and FNYEAQ. J gave up 5 bases and V 4 bases, and 7 bases lay outside the gene matches. The chain's CDR3 is CASSSPEAGDNEQFF. As DNA, the CDR3 is TGTGCCAGCAGCTCCCCCGAAGCGGGAGACAATGAGCAGTTCTTC. Complete variable domain (other parts from reference TRBV7-6 and TRBJ2-1): GAGVSQSPRYKVTKRGQDVALRCDPISGHVSLYWYRQALGQGPEFLTYFNYEAQQDKSGLPNDRFSAERPEGSISTLTIQRTEQRDSAMYRCASSSPEAGDNEQFFGPGTRLTVL.

The table lists this clone with a count of one. The chain employs TRBV27 and TRBJ2-7; D might be TRBD1 (5 bases). The V gene's germline CDR1 is MNHEY and CDR2 SMNVEV (reference sequence). This CDR3 spans 16 amino acids. The V and J ends lost 6 bases and 2 bases respectively, with 20 bases between them. CDR3: CASSPIQVLGTYEQYF. The CDR3, as DNA: TGTGCCAGCAGCCCGATACAGGTTCTGGGCACCTACGAGCAGTACTTC.

CDR3 sequence (DNA): TGTGCCTGGAGTTACAGGGTAGGCAATCAGCCCCAGCATTTT. Protein: CAWSYRVGNQPQHF. This chain uses TRBV30 with TRBJ1-5, with D possibly matching TRBD1 (6 bases). Germline lookup yields CDR1 GTSNPN and CDR2 SVGIG (reference sequence). Between the trimmed V and J ends, which lost 2 bases and 2 bases, there was a span of 10 bases. CDR3 size: 14 residues. Variable domain in full (rest from reference TRBV30 and TRBJ1-5): SQTIHQWPATLVQPVGSPLSLECTVEGTSNPNLYWYRQAAGRGLQLLFYSVGIGQISSEVPQNLSASRPQDRQFILSSKKLLLSDSGFYLCAWSYRVGNQPQHFGDGTRLSIL.

DNA for the CDR3: TGTGCCAGCAGCTCCCCGCCGTCGGATCCCCAAAGCGATGAGCAGTTCTTC. Residues: CASSSPPSDPQSDEQFF. The V gene is TRBV11-3, the J gene TRBJ2-1; D is undetermined. Germline CDR1 reads SGHNT; CDR2 reads YENEEA. Trimming cost V 4 bases and J 8 bases, with 24 bases left between them. The CDR3 is made up of 17 amino acids.

The gene calls are TRBV10-1 and TRBJ2-7, with a possible D match to TRBD2 (5 bases). Germline CDR1 reads WNHNN; CDR2 reads SYGVQD (reference sequence). Trimming removed 8 bases from V and 7 bases from J, with 6 bases in between. This CDR3 is 9 amino acids long. CDR3 coding DNA: TGCGCCAGCCGAGGGGAGCAGTACTTC. It yields the protein CASRGEQYF.

This clone has more than one count but fewer than ten. The chain combines TRBV4-2 with TRBJ2-5; perhaps TRBD2 as D (6 bases). This CDR3 has 17 residues. The germline V gene encodes CDR1 LGHNA and CDR2 YNFKEQ. V dropped 1 base and J dropped 1 base, with 16 bases sitting between them. The chain's CDR3 is CASSQVRFGGTQETQYF. The CDR3 DNA reads as TGTGCCAGCAGCCAAGTAAGGTTTGGCGGGACCCAAGAGACCCAGTACTTC.

Regarding this clone: The same CDR3 also results from other DNA sequences found in this sample. This chain links TRBV18 with TRBJ2-3; D gene unclear. Germline V gene sequence: CDR1 KGHSH, CDR2 LQKENI. CDR3 length: 12 residues. Trimming stripped 3 bases from V and 2 bases from J, with 3 bases between. CDR3 protein: CASSPSTDTQYF. Written as DNA, the CDR3 is TGTGCCAGCTCACCCTCCACAGATACGCAGTATTTT.

This clone was detected once. The chain combines TRBV2 with TRBJ2-7, with D possibly matching TRBD1 (6 bases). In germline, CDR1 is SNHLY, CDR2 FYNNEI. The CDR3 contains 14 residues. Deletions cut 2 bases from V and 2 bases from J, with 10 bases between. The CDR3 spells CASSETGWTYEQYF. For the CDR3, the DNA is TGTGCCAGCAGTGAAACAGGGTGGACCTACGAGCAGTACTTC.

The table lists this clone with a few counts. This chain joins TRBV5-4 and TRBJ2-5; 12 bases map to TRBD2. The CDR3 contains 15 residues. The V gene's germline CDR1 is SGHNT and CDR2 YYREEE (reference sequence). V lost 0 bases, J lost 5 bases, and 2 bases stayed unmatched. The CDR3 here is CASSLGLAGVETQYF. CDR3 sequence (DNA): TGTGCCAGCAGCTTGGGACTAGCGGGAGTTGAGACCCAGTACTTC. The whole variable domain, filled in from reference TRBV5-4 and TRBJ2-5, reads ETGVTQSPTHLIKTRGQQVTLRCSSQSGHNTVSWYQQALGQGPQFIFQYYREEENGRGNFPPRFSGLQFPNYSSELNVNALELDDSALYLCASSLGLAGVETQYFGPGTRLLVL.

This rearrangement joins TRBV10-1 to TRBJ2-1; 11 bases fit TRBD2. The V segment lost 2 bases and the J segment 3 bases; nucleotides outside the gene matches: 3. CDR3 size: 16 residues. Germline-derived CDR1 and CDR2 are WNHNN and SYGVQD (reference sequence). Written as DNA, the CDR3 is TGCGCCAGCAGTGAGGCACTAGCGGGAGTCTACAATGAGCAGTTCTTC. Amino acid sequence: CASSEALAGVYNEQFF.

This chain joins TRBV7-2 and TRBJ2-2; D call uncertain. V was pared by 0 bases and J by 6 bases, with 8 bases between. This CDR3 has 14 amino acids. Germline V lookup: CDR1 SGHTA, CDR2 FQGNSA. The CDR3 protein is CASSLATEAGELFF. CDR3 coding DNA: TGTGCCAGCAGCTTAGCGACCGAGGCCGGGGAGCTGTTTTTT.

V is TRBV6-5 and J is TRBJ2-3; TRBD1 matches at 7 bases. Germline V gives CDR1 MNHEY, CDR2 SVGAGI. There are 13 residues in the CDR3. J gave up 9 bases and V 1 base, and 4 bases lay outside the gene matches. The CDR3 loop reads CASSYFRDRTQYF. The CDR3 nucleotides read TGTGCCAGCAGTTACTTCCGGGACAGAACGCAGTATTTT.

The CDR3 DNA sequence: TGTGCCAGCAGTTATTCCCCTAGCAGCCTCGGAAACACCATATATTTT. Amino acids: CASSYSPSSLGNTIYF. This chain connects TRBV6-5 to TRBJ1-3; no definite D call. The CDR3 has 16 residues. Per the germline V gene, CDR1 is MNHEY and CDR2 is SVGAGI. The V gene lost 3 bases and the J gene lost 4 bases, with 16 bases spanning the gap.

Remarks on this clone: Sequence at one end of the junction differs from germline and may be a read error. This sample includes further DNA sequences coding for the same CDR3. The CDR3 bases are TGTGCCACCAGCCACGGATACGGGGGGGGGAGCAATCAGCCCCAGCATTTT. Amino acids: CATSHGYGGGSNQPQHF. The rearrangement uses TRBV7-4 and TRBJ1-5, with D perhaps matching TRBD1 (5 bases). The germline CDR1 and CDR2 sequences are SGHVT and SQSDAQ. CDR3 length: 17 amino acids.

The gene calls are TRBV15 and TRBJ1-1; tentatively, D is TRBD1 (6 bases). V gave up 3 bases and J gave up 2 bases, with 10 bases separating them. The CDR3 spans 14 residues. Germline V gene data show CDR1 as LNHNV and CDR2 as YYDKDF (reference sequence). The CDR3 sequence: CATSRTGLNTEAFF. CDR3 bases: TGTGCCACCAGCAGGACAGGATTAAACACTGAAGCTTTCTTT. Complete variable domain (other parts from reference TRBV15 and TRBJ1-1): DAMVIQNPRYQVTQFGKPVTLSCSQTLNHNVMYWYQQKSSQAPKLLFHYYDKDFNNEADTPDNFQSRRPNTSFCFLDIRSPGLGDTAMYLCATSRTGLNTEAFFGQGTRLTVV.

The chain links TRBV7-9 to TRBJ1-2; possible D gene TRBD1, 5 bases. Trimming stripped 5 bases from V and 4 bases from J, with 17 bases between. This CDR3 contains 15 residues. Germline CDR1 reads SEHNR; CDR2 reads FQNEAQ (reference sequence). CDR3 in DNA: TGTGCCAGCAGCGCAGGGCCCCCGGCCTCCTATGGCTACACCTTC. It yields the protein CASSAGPPASYGYTF. The full variable domain, with the rest looked up from reference TRBV7-9 and TRBJ1-2, is DTGVSQNPRHKITKRGQNVTFRCDPISEHNRLYWYRQTLGQGPEFLTYFQNEAQLEKSRLLSDRFSAERPKGSFSTLEIQRTEQGDSAMYLCASSAGPPASYGYTFGSGTRLTVV.

This clone has just one count. The gene calls are TRBV6-5 and TRBJ1-2; no clear D. This CDR3 is built from 12 residues. The germline V gene encodes CDR1 MNHEY and CDR2 SVGAGI. V lost 6 bases to trimming and J lost 8 bases, with 13 bases between them. CDR3 loop: CASRYDIGGYTF. The CDR3 DNA reads TGTGCCAGCAGATACGACATTGGCGGCTACACCTTC.

This sequence joins TRBV28 and TRBJ1-3; TRBD1 might be the D (6 bases). Per germline, CDR1 MDHEN and CDR2 SYDVKM. The CDR3 runs to 15 residues. Between the trimmed V and J ends, which lost 5 bases and 2 bases, there was a span of 13 bases. The CDR3 protein is CASSPGGATGNTIYF. The CDR3 DNA sequence: TGTGCCAGCAGTCCTGGGGGGGCGACTGGAAACACCATATATTTT.

V gene TRBV18 combines with J gene TRBJ2-6; D gene unclear. The V gene's germline CDR1 is KGHSH and CDR2 LQKENI. The V and J ends lost 4 bases and 0 bases respectively, with 7 bases between them. This CDR3 comprises 15 residues. The CDR3 is CASSLSDSGANVLTF. The CDR3 DNA reads as TGTGCCAGCTCACTCTCAGACTCTGGGGCCAACGTCCTGACTTTC.

The chain joins TRBV27 to TRBJ2-2, with 11 bases fitting TRBD1. Germline V gives CDR1 MNHEY, CDR2 SMNVEV (reference sequence). There are 17 residues in the CDR3. Trimming took 5 bases from V and 4 from J; bases not matched to a gene: 9. Written as DNA, the CDR3 is TGTGCCAGCAGTCCAACCTCCGGGACAGGGGGCACCGGGGAGCTGTTTTTT. As protein: CASSPTSGTGGTGELFF.